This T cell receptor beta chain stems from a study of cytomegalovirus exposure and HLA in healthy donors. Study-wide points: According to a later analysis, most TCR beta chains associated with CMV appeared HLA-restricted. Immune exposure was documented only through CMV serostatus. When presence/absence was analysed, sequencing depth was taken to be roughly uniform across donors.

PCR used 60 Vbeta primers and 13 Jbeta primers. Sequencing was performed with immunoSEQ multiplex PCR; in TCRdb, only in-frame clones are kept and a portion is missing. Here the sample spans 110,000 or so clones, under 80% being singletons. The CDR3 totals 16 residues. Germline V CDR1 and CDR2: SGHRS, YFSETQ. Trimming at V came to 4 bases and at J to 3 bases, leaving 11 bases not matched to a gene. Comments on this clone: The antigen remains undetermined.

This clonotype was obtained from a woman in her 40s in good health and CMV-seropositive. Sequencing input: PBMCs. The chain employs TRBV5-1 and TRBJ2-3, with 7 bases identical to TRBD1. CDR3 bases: TGCGCCAGCAGCCTTAGGACAGGAGCCATGACAGATACGCAGTATTTT. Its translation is CASSLRTGAMTDTQYF.